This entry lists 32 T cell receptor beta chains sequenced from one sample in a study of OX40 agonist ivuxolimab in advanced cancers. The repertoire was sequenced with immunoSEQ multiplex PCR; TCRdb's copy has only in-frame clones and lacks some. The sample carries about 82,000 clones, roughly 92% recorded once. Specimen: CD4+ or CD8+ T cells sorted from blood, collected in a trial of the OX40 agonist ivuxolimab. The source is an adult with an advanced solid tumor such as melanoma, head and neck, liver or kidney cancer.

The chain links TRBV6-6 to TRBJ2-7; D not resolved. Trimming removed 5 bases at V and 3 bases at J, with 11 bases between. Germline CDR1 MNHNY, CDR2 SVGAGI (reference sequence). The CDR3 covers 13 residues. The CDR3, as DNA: TGTGCCAGCAGTCGACTGTCACTCTACGAGCAGTACTTC. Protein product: CASSRLSLYEQYF.

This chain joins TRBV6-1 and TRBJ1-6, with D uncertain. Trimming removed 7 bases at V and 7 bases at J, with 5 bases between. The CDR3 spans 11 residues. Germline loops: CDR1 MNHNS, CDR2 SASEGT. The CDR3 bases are TGTGCCAGCACCCTGAATTCACCCCTCCACTTT. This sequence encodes CASTLNSPLHF.

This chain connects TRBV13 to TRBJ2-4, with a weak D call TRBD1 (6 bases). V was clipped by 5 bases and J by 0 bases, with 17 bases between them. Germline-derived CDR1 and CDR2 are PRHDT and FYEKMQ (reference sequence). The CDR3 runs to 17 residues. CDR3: CASSRPPGALAKNIQYF. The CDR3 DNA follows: TGTGCCAGCAGCCGCCCCCCAGGGGCGTTAGCCAAAAACATTCAGTACTTC.

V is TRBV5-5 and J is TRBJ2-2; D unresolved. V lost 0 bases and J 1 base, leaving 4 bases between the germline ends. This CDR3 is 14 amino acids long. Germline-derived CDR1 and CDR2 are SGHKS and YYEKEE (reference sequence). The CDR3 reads CASSLVLNTGELFF. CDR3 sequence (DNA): TGTGCCAGCAGCTTGGTATTGAACACCGGGGAGCTGTTTTTT.

CDR3 DNA sequence: TGCAGCGTTTGGGAACAGGGGCCAGGTGAAGCTTTCTTT. Residues: CSVWEQGPGEAFF. This rearrangement joins TRBV29-1 to TRBJ1-1, with 7 nucleotides matching TRBD1. Germline assignment: CDR1 SQVTM and CDR2 ANQGSEA. J lost 7 bases, V lost 5 bases, and 10 bases had no gene match. This CDR3 spans 13 amino acids.

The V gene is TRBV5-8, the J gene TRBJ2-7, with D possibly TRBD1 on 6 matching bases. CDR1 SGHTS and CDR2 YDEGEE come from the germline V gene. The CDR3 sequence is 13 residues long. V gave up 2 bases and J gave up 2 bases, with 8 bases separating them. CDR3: CASSFQGTYEQYF. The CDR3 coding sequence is TGTGCCAGCAGCTTTCAGGGGACCTACGAGCAGTACTTC.

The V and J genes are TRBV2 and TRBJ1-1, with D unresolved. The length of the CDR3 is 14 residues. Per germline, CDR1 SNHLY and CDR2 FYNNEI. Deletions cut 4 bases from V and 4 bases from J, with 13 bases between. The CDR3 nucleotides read TGTGCCAGCAGTGGTGGCGGGGTGGGCACTGAAGCTTTCTTT. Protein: CASSGGGVGTEAFF.

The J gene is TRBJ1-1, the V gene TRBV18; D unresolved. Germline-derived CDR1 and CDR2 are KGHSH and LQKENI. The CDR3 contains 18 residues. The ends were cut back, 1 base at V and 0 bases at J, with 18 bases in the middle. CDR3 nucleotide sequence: TGTGCCAGCTCACCACGGGCCGCCCGGGGTGCCATGAACACTGAAGCTTTCTTT. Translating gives CASSPRAARGAMNTEAFF. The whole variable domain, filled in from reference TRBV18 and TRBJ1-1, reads NAGVMQNPRHLVRRRGQEARLRCSPMKGHSHVYWYRQLPEEGLKFMVYLQKENIIDESGMPKERFSAEFPKEGPSILRIQQVVRGDSAAYFCASSPRAARGAMNTEAFFGQGTRLTVV.

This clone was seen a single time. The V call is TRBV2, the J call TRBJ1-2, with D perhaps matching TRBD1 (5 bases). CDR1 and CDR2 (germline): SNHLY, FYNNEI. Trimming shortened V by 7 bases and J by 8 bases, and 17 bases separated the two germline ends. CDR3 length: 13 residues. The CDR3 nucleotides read TGTGCCAGCAAGGACCCTTCTCGGGGGGGCTACACCTTC. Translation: CASKDPSRGGYTF.

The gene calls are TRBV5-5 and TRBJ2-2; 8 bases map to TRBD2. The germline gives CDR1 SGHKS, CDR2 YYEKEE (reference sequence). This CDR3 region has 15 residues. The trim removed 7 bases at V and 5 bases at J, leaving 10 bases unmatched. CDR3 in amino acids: CASGSGGHHTGELFF. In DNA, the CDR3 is TGTGCCAGCGGGAGCGGGGGCCACCATACCGGGGAGCTGTTTTTT.

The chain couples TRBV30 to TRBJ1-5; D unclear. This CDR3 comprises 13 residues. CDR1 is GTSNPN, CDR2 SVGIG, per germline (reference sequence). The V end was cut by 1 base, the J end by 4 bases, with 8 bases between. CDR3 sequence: CAWSDDLNQPQHF. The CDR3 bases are TGTGCCTGGAGTGATGACCTAAATCAGCCCCAGCATTTT.

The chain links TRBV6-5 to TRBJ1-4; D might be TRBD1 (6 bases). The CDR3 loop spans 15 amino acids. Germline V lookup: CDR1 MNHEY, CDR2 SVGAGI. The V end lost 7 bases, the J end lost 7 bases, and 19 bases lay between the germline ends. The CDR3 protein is CASKRTAIQSEKLFF. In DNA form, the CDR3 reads TGTGCCAGCAAACGGACAGCCATTCAGAGTGAAAAACTGTTTTTT.

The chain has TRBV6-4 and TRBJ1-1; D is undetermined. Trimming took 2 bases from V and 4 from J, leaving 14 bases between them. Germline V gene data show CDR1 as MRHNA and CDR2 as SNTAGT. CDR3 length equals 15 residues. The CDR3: CASSDPKGICTEAFF. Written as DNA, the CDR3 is TGTGCCAGCAGTGACCCTAAGGGAATTTGCACTGAAGCTTTCTTT.

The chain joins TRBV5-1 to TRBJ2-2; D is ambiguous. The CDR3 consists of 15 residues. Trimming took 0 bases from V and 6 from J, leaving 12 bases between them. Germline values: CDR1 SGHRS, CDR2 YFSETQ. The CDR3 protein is CASSLGSSDAGELFF. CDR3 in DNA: TGCGCCAGCAGCTTGGGCAGCAGCGACGCCGGGGAGCTGTTTTTT.

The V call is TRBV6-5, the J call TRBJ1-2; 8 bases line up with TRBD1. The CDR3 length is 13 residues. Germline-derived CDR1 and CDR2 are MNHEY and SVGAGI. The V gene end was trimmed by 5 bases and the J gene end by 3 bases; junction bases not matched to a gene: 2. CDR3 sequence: CASSETGDYGYTF. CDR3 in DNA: TGTGCCAGCAGTGAGACAGGGGACTATGGCTACACCTTC.

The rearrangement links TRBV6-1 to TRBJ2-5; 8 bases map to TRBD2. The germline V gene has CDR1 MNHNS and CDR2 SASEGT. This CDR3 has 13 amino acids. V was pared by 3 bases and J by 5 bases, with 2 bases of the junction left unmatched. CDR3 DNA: TGTGCCAGCAGTGATAGCGGGGAGGAGACCCAGTACTTC. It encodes CASSDSGEETQYF.

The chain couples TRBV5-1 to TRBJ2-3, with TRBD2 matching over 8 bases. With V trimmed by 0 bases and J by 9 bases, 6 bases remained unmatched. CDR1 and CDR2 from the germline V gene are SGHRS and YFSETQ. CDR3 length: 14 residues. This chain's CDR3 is CASSLGGGKETQYF. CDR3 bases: TGCGCCAGCAGCTTGGGCGGGGGGAAGGAAACGCAGTATTTT.

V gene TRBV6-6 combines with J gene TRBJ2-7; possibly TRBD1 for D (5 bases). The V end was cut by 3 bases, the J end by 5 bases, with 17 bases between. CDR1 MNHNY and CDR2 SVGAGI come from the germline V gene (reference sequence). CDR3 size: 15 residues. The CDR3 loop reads CASSYPVGAADEQYF. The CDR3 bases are TGTGCCAGCAGTTATCCCGTAGGGGCGGCGGACGAGCAGTACTTC.

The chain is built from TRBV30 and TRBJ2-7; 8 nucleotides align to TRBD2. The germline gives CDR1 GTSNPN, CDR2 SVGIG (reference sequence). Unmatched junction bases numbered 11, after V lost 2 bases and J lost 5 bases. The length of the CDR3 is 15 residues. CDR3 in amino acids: CAWSSTAGATHEQYF. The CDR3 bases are TGTGCCTGGAGTTCCACAGCGGGAGCAACCCACGAGCAGTACTTC.

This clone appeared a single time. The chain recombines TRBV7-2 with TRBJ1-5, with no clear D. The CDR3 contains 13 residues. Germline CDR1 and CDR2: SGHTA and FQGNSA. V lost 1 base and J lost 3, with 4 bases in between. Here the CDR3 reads CASSLVYNQPQHF. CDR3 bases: TGTGCCAGCAGCTTAGTGTACAATCAGCCCCAGCATTTT.

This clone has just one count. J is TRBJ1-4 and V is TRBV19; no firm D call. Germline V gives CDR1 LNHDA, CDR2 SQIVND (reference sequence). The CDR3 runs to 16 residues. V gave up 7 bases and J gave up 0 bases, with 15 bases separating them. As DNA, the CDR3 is TGTGCCAGTACCCAACAGTGGTTGGCAACTAATGAAAAACTGTTTTTT. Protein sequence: CASTQQWLATNEKLFF.

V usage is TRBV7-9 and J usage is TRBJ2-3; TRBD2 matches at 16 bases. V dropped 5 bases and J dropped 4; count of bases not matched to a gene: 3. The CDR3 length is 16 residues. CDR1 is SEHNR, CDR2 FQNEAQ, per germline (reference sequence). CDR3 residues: CASSPGLAGGPDTQYF. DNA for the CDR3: TGTGCCAGCAGCCCGGGACTAGCGGGAGGGCCAGATACGCAGTATTTT.

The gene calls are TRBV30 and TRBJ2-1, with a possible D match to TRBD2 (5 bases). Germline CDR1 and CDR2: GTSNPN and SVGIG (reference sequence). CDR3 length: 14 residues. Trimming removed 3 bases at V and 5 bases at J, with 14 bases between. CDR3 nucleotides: TGTGCCTGGAGGGAAGCGGTGTTTAACAATGAGCAGTTCTTC. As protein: CAWREAVFNNEQFF.

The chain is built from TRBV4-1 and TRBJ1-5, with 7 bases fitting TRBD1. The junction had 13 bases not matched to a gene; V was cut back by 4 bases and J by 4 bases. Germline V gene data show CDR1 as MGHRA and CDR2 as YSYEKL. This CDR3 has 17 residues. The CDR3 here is CASSPDDRAIGNQPQHF. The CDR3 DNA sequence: TGCGCCAGCAGCCCAGACGACAGGGCTATCGGTAATCAGCCCCAGCATTTT.

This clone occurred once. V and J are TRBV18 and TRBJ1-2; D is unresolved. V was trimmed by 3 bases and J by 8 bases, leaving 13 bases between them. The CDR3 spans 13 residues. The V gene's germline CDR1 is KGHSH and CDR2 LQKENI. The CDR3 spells CASSPMADGGYTF. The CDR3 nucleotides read TGTGCCAGCTCACCGATGGCGGATGGGGGCTACACCTTC.

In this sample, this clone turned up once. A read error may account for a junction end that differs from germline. Here the CDR3 DNA reads TGCAGCGTTGAATTGAGGTTAGAGACCGCGCCGGTCTTC. As protein: CSVELRLETAPVF. This chain connects TRBV29-1 to TRBJ2-7; D unclear. The CDR3 totals 13 residues. Germline CDR1 SQVTM, CDR2 ANQGSEA.

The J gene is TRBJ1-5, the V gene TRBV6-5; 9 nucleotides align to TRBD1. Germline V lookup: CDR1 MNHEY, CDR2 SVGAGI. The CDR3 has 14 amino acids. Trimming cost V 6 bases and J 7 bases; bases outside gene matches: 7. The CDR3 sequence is CASRTGGYGQPQHF. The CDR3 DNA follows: TGTGCCAGCAGGACAGGGGGTTATGGGCAGCCCCAGCATTTT.

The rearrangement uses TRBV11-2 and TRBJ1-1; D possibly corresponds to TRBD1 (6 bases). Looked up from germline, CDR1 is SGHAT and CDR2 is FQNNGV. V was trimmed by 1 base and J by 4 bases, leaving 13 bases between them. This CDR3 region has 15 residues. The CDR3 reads CASSLGLRGGTEAFF. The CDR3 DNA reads TGTGCCAGCAGCTTAGGCCTTAGAGGGGGCACTGAAGCTTTCTTT.

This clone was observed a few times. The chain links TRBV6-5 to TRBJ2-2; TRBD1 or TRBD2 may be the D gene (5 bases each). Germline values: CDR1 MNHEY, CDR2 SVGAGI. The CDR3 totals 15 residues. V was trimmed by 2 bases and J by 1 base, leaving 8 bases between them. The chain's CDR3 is CASSYRGLNTGELFF. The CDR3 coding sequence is TGTGCCAGCAGTTACCGGGGCTTGAACACCGGGGAGCTGTTTTTT.

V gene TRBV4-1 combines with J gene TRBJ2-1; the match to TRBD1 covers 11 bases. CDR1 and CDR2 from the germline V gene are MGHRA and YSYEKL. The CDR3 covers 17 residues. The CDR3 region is CARLNRDRGFRSHEQFF. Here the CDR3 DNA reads TGCGCGCGGTTAAACCGGGACAGGGGGTTTAGAAGCCATGAGCAGTTCTTC.

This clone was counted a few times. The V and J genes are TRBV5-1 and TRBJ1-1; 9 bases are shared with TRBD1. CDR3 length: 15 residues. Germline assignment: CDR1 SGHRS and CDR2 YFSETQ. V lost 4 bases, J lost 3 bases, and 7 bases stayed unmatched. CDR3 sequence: CASSPGQGMHTEAFF. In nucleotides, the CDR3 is TGCGCCAGCAGCCCGGGACAGGGAATGCACACTGAAGCTTTCTTT. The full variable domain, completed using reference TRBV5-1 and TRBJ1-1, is KAGVTQTPRYLIKTRGQQVTLSCSPISGHRSVSWYQQTPGQGLQFLFEYFSETQRNKGNFPGRFSGRQFSNSRSEMNVSTLELGDSALYLCASSPGQGMHTEAFFGQGTRLTVV.

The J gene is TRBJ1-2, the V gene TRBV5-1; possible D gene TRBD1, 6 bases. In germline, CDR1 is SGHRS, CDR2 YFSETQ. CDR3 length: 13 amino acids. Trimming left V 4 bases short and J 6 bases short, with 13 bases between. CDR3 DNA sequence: TGCGCCAGCAGCCCGGGACATGGGGATGGCTACACCTTC. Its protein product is CASSPGHGDGYTF.